This is a list of T cell receptor beta chains from one sample in a study of Ad26.COV2.S vaccination and SARS-CoV-2 variants. Clones were read by immunoSEQ multiplex PCR, and TCRdb kept only the in-frame ones, dropping some. The sample includes fewer than 500,000 clones, about 92% of them seen just once. Sample: peripheral blood, taken in a trial of Ad26.COV2.S vaccine versus placebo. The receptors stem from a person aged 18-60 years who received the Ad26.COV2.S COVID-19 vaccine or a placebo. Both conserved end residues are part of each CDR3. D genes are given only for firm matches. Clone size is stated in some rows and not others, as once, few, many or a class when expanded.

v_gene	len	abundance	d_gene	j_gene	CDR3nt	CDR3aa
TRBV9	15	few	.	TRBJ2-3	TGTGCCAGCAGCCCTGGGGCAGGGTTAACAGATACGCAGTATTTT	CASSPGAGLTDTQYF
TRBV19	15	.	.	TRBJ1-2	TGTGCCAGTAGCAACGGACAAGGGGGAGGAGGAGGCTACACCTTC	CASSNGQGGGGGYTF
TRBV7-2	15	.	.	TRBJ2-1	TGTGCCAGCAGCTTATCCGGGAGCTCCTACAATGAGCAGTTCTTC	CASSLSGSSYNEQFF
TRBV6-6	20	.	TRBD2	TRBJ2-3	TGTGCCAGCAGTCCCTCGGGACTAGCGGGAGGGAGGGAAAGCACAGATACGCAGTATTTT	CASSPSGLAGGRESTDTQYF
TRBV6-2/TRBV6-3	15	.	.	TRBJ2-2	TGTGCCAGCAGTTACTCAGGGGCCCGCACCGGGGAGCTGTTTTTT	CASSYSGARTGELFF
TRBV19	13	.	.	TRBJ2-1	TGTGCCAGTAGTACCTCCCCCTACAATGAGCAGTTCTTC	CASSTSPYNEQFF
TRBV7-8	17	.	TRBD2	TRBJ2-3	TGTGCCAGCAGCTTAGGGGCTAGCGGGAGGGTCACAGATACGCAGTATTTT	CASSLGASGRVTDTQYF
TRBV28	14	.	TRBD2	TRBJ2-3	TGTGCCAGCAGTCCGGGACTAGCGGCAGATACGCAGTATTTT	CASSPGLAADTQYF
TRBV28	11	.	.	TRBJ2-7	TGTGCCAGCAGCCGCGGCTACGAGCAGTACTTC	CASSRGYEQYF
TRBV29-1	12	.	.	TRBJ2-7	TGCAGCGTTGGTTCTACGGATTACGAGCAGTACTTC	CSVGSTDYEQYF
TRBV4-3	14	.	.	TRBJ2-7	TGCGCCAGCAGACTTGGGCTGGGAACCTACGAGCAGTACTTC	CASRLGLGTYEQYF
TRBV11-3	18	.	.	TRBJ2-2	TGTGCCAGCAGCCTAGGACGGTCGGAGAGGACTGCCACCGGGGAGCTGTTTTTT	CASSLGRSERTATGELFF
TRBV24-1	16	.	.	TRBJ2-1	TGTGCCACCAGTGCTAGACGGCCCCAGGAACACAATGAGCAGTTCTTC	CATSARRPQEHNEQFF
TRBV7-6	15	.	.	TRBJ2-2	TGTGCCAGCAGCTTAGGGGCTAGCGCTCCCGGGGAGCTGTTTTTT	CASSLGASAPGELFF
TRBV6-5	14	.	TRBD1	TRBJ2-7	TGTGCCAGCAGTTACGACAGGGGATCCTACGAGCAGTACTTC	CASSYDRGSYEQYF
TRBV7-3	13	.	.	TRBJ2-5	TGTGCCAGCAGCTCAGGGGATCAAGAGACCCAGTACTTC	CASSSGDQETQYF
TRBV30	15	few	.	TRBJ2-3	TGTGCCTGGAGTGTAGCAGGTTCTAGCACAGATACGCAGTATTTT	CAWSVAGSSTDTQYF
TRBV27	15	.	.	TRBJ2-3	TGTGCCAGCAGTTTGTCCGGTGCAGGCACAGATACGCAGTATTTT	CASSLSGAGTDTQYF
TRBV19	15	.	TRBD1	TRBJ1-1	TGTGCCAGTAGCGACAAGGGACAGGGGTTTCCTGAAGCTTTCTTT	CASSDKGQGFPEAFF
TRBV2	14	few	TRBD2	TRBJ2-1	TGTGCCAGCACCATACCGGGACTAGGGAGGGAGCAGTTCTTC	CASTIPGLGREQFF
TRBV7-3	15	.	.	TRBJ2-3	TGTGCCAGCAGTTTCGGACTGGCTGCGACAGATACGCAGTATTTT	CASSFGLAATDTQYF
TRBV28	18	once	.	TRBJ2-6	TGTGCCAGCAGTTTTCAATTTTGGACTGTCTCTGGGGCCAACGTCCTGACTTTC	CASSFQFWTVSGANVLTF
TRBV14	14	once	.	TRBJ2-2	TGTGCCAGCAGCGCCACAGGGATCGCCGGGGAGCTGTTTTTT	CASSATGIAGELFF
TRBV5-6	17	.	.	TRBJ2-7	TGTGCCAGCAGCCCTTGGATGGCGGACACCTTCTCCTACGAGCAGTACTTC	CASSPWMADTFSYEQYF
TRBV5-5	15	.	.	TRBJ1-2	TGTGCCAGCAGCCCGGGCCACCGAGCGGGCTACGGCTACACCTTC	CASSPGHRAGYGYTF
TRBV19	14	.	TRBD1	TRBJ1-2	TGTGCCAGTAGTATTGGGACAGCCTCTAGGGGCTACACCTTC	CASSIGTASRGYTF
TRBV27	15	.	TRBD2	TRBJ2-5	TGTGCCAGCAGTTTATTGGCGGGAGGAGCGGAGACCCAGTACTTC	CASSLLAGGAETQYF
TRBV6-2/TRBV6-3	15	.	.	TRBJ2-7	TGTGCCAGCAGTCGCCCGGGACTCTCCACCTACGAGCAGTACTTC	CASSRPGLSTYEQYF
TRBV5-1	15	.	.	TRBJ2-6	TGCGCCAGCAGTCAGACAGGCTCTGGGGCCAACGTCCTGACTTTC	CASSQTGSGANVLTF
TRBV28	18	.	.	TRBJ2-7	TGTGCCAGCAGACCCGGGACAAGGGTTTGCTTTAGCTCCTACGAGCAGTACTTC	CASRPGTRVCFSSYEQYF
TRBV20-1	12	.	.	TRBJ1-1	TGCAGTGCTAGTATATGGGGATCTGAAGCTTTCTTT	CSASIWGSEAFF
TRBV5-6	17	.	.	TRBJ2-3	TGTGCCAGCAGCTTGGTTTTACGGCGGGGTAAATCGAATACGCAGTATTTT	CASSLVLRRGKSNTQYF
TRBV24-1	15	.	.	TRBJ2-7	TGTGCCACCAGTGACCCCCGGACGCCCTCGAACGAGCAGTACTTC	CATSDPRTPSNEQYF
TRBV7-3	16	.	.	TRBJ2-2	TGTGCCAGCAGCTTGATGGACATCCAGAACACCGGGGAGCTGTTTTTT	CASSLMDIQNTGELFF
TRBV28	14	.	TRBD1	TRBJ1-1	TGTGCCAGCAGTTTATACAGGGGGGCCGGTGAAGCTTTCTTT	CASSLYRGAGEAFF
TRBV24-1	14	.	.	TRBJ2-3	TGTGCCACCAGTGTGGACTCTGGCACAGATACGCAGTATTTT	CATSVDSGTDTQYF
TRBV3-1/TRBV3-2	16	.	TRBD2	TRBJ2-7	TGTGCCAGCAGCCCTGCTAGCGGGAGAGAGTCCTACGAGCAGTACTTC	CASSPASGRESYEQYF
TRBV29-1	14	.	TRBD2	TRBJ2-3	TGCAGCGTTGTGAGCGGGGAGAGCACAGATACGCAGTATTTT	CSVVSGESTDTQYF
TRBV19	15	.	.	TRBJ1-1	TGTGCCAGTAGTATCTCTCCAGGGACGGACACTGAAGCTTTCTTT	CASSISPGTDTEAFF
TRBV6-2/TRBV6-3	14	.	.	TRBJ2-3	TGTGCCAGCAGTTACTTTCAAGACACAGATACGCAGTATTTT	CASSYFQDTDTQYF
TRBV18	14	.	.	TRBJ2-3	TGTGCCAGCTCACCCGGGACACACACAGATACGCAGTATTTT	CASSPGTHTDTQYF
TRBV5-1	15	.	.	TRBJ1-4	TGCGCCAGCAGCCAATCCAGGATTCCCAATGAAAAACTGTTTTTT	CASSQSRIPNEKLFF
TRBV7-6	21	once	TRBD2	TRBJ2-2	TGTGCCAGCAGCTTACGGCAGGGGGCTGCGACTAGCGGGGGGAACACCGGGGAGCTGTTTTTT	CASSLRQGAATSGGNTGELFF
TRBV27	15	.	.	TRBJ1-1	TGTGCCAGCAGTTTAGGTTTTGGGGGAAACACTGAAGCTTTCTTT	CASSLGFGGNTEAFF
TRBV7-3	15	.	TRBD1	TRBJ2-2	TGTGCCAGCAGCGATGACAGGGTTCGAACCGGGGAGCTGTTTTTT	CASSDDRVRTGELFF
TRBV15	13	.	.	TRBJ2-7	TGTGCCACCAGCCGGCTGCCGAAAATGGAGCAGTACTTC	CATSRLPKMEQYF
TRBV19	13	.	TRBD1	TRBJ1-2	TGTGCCAGTAACGACAGGGTAAACTATGGCTACACCTTC	CASNDRVNYGYTF
TRBV2	11	.	.	TRBJ2-1	TGTGCCAGCAGTGAAGTGGGCGAGCAGTTCTTC	CASSEVGEQFF
TRBV29-1	13	.	TRBD2	TRBJ2-1	TGCAGCGTGCGGGAGTCTCCCACGGATGAGCAGTTCTTC	CSVRESPTDEQFF
TRBV5-6	13	.	.	TRBJ2-2	TGTGCCAGCAGCTGGGTGAACACCGGGGAGCTGTTTTTT	CASSWVNTGELFF
TRBV5-8	16	.	.	TRBJ2-7	TGTGCCAGCAGCTTAGCGTCGACGAGTCCCCCTTACGAGCAGTACTTC	CASSLASTSPPYEQYF
TRBV18	13	.	.	TRBJ2-3	TGTGCCAGCTCACCTACGGGCAGGGATACGCAGTATTTT	CASSPTGRDTQYF
TRBV7-9	14	.	.	TRBJ1-5	TGTGCCAGCAGCTCCGCGCTCGCCAATCAGCCCCAGCATTTT	CASSSALANQPQHF
TRBV18	16	.	TRBD1	TRBJ2-1	TGTGCCAGCTCAAACCCGGGACAGGGATCCTACAATGAGCAGTTCTTC	CASSNPGQGSYNEQFF
TRBV9	16	.	.	TRBJ2-1	TGTGCCAGCAGCGTAGATGGCAGGGCCTCCTACAATGAGCAGTTCTTC	CASSVDGRASYNEQFF
TRBV9	13	.	.	TRBJ1-2	TGTGCCAGCAGCGTAGATGGACTTTGGGGCTACACCTTC	CASSVDGLWGYTF
TRBV7-3	13	.	.	TRBJ2-1	TGTGCCAGCAGGGGGGGTACCTACAATGAGCAGTTCTTC	CASRGGTYNEQFF
TRBV12-3/TRBV12-4	11	.	.	TRBJ1-2	TGTGCCAGCAGTTTCGGGGGCGGCTACACCTTC	CASSFGGGYTF
TRBV4-2	12	.	.	TRBJ2-7	TGTGCCAGCAGCCAAGCTAGGGACGAGCAGTACTTC	CASSQARDEQYF
TRBV5-6	16	.	.	TRBJ1-4	TGTGCCAGCAGCTTGGCCCTAACAGCAACTAATGAAAAACTGTTTTTT	CASSLALTATNEKLFF